This T cell receptor (beta chain) appears in the sequencing data of a study of cytomegalovirus exposure and HLA in healthy donors (dated by TCRdb to the late 2010s). With regard to the full study: An earlier analysis of approximately 600 of the donors reported more than 250 Gb of sequence data and 117 million unique TCR beta sequences from some 180 million T cells. In an earlier analysis of roughly 540 of the donors, high-throughput TCR beta sequencing was used to judge whether each TCR beta V gene segment behaved as functional or pseudogenic. Of the roughly 410 genotyped donors, roughly 80% were placed in the genetic ancestry cluster associated with self-reported Caucasian donors. Donor age, sex, ethnicity and CMV serostatus were compiled alongside the repertoire data. A later genetic analysis used genome-wide SNP genotypes for about three fifths of the 666 donors, treating that subset as a discovery cohort. Several DR-DQ haplotypes were handled as single units for association and clustering, since linkage in the cohort was strong. In a later analysis, previously published TCR beta repertoires from several hundred donors were re-analyzed and high-resolution HLA genotyping was added so that TCR occurrence patterns could be studied. The aim of the study was to test whether cataloging public T cell receptors could identify signatures of past pathogen exposure. To predict cytomegalovirus infection status, the study combined high-throughput TCR immunosequencing, statistical association of individual TCRs with disease status, and machine learning. An early release that covered fewer than 800 HLA-typed donors contained about 300 gigabases of sequencing data and about 84 million unique TCR sequences. Among some 400 genotyped donors of the cohort, an average of around 250,000 unique TCR beta nucleotide sequences was sequenced per donor, of which about 18% were non-productive. The number of typed donors differed by locus: roughly 620-630 for A, B, C, DRB1 and DQB1; 522 for DQA1; fewer than 610 for DPA1; and around 490 for DPB1. The T cell repertoires of around 730 subjects were profiled by immunosequencing and related to cytomegalovirus serostatus. Every repertoire in the discovery cohort had been generated on one and the same sequencing platform. The later analysis used no new phenotypic data to find candidate immune exposures, relying instead on TCR beta sequences and their occurrence across donors. Class I and class II HLA loci were covered by the typing at four-digit resolution. A separate validation cohort of roughly 130 different subjects was used in addition to the approximately 670-subject first cohort. Overall study results and their limits: The classifier was reported to diagnose cytomegalovirus status with high specificity and sensitivity in both the original and validation cohorts. Several of the top co-occurrence clusters appeared to be linked to parvovirus B19, influenza, CMV and Epstein-Barr virus, according to a later analysis. Three of the identified cytomegalovirus-associated TCR beta chains were confirmed in vitro to be specific for cytomegalovirus antigens. Assigning TCR associations to individual alleles was difficult when HLA alleles, especially DR and DQ, strongly co-occurred. Presence/absence analyses assumed roughly uniform sequencing depth across donors, an assumption that may not hold. According to a later analysis, TCR association rates differed among HLA loci, with DRB1 alleles showing the most associated TCRs and HLA-C alleles showing the fewest. A further reported finding was that TCR beta sequences accurately predicted the HLA-A and HLA-B alleles for most subjects in the first cohort. It was suggested by the authors that the approach could potentially be generalized to other disease states and immunological phenotypes. Most CMV-associated TCR beta chains appeared to be HLA-restricted in a later analysis, and the HLA associations seemed to be driven largely by CMV exposure. Correlated functional status among segregating V segments might be attributable to linkage disequilibrium, but an unknown experimental factor could not be ruled out. An earlier analysis of around 540 of the donors showed that most TCR beta V segments appeared in productive rearrangements either about 87% or about 30% of the time, which broadly matched IMGT annotations. The earlier analysis of around 600 of the donors excluded roughly 17 rarely observed V segments, including chromosome 9 orphons, because counts were too low. In the study, around 150 TCR beta chains were listed as associated with cytomegalovirus. HLA typing was unavailable for some donors at each locus, so association tests used only the typed subset. CMV serostatus was the only immune exposure information available for the cohort. While some public TCRs were present in many individuals, most TCR sequences turned up only very rarely across donors. In this cohort, only TCR beta chains were sequenced, and detectable features were limited by the absence of alpha or paired-chain data. The 87-base-pair reads could not distinguish some IMGT-functional V segments, including TRBV6-2 and TRBV6-3, so those segments were excluded. At a false discovery rate of 0.05, a later analysis linked 16,951 TCR beta sequences to specific HLA alleles. An association between a missense DCLRE1C variant and V-gene and J-gene trimming of TCR beta chains was found in a later genetic analysis and replicated in an independent cohort. In a later genetic analysis, fewer N-insertions in productive TCRs were reported among donors in an Asian-associated ancestry cluster than the 666-donor mean. A cluster of highly shared sequence variants was judged likely to be a technical artifact of the sequencing pipeline. In a later analysis, HLA-associated TCR beta chains were found to be more clonally expanded and to have lower generation probabilities than equally common non-associated chains.

The CDR3 runs 13 residues from the cysteine to the phenylalanine. The only DNA kept is the CDR3, 39 bases in frame from the first base. Trimming removed 4 bases from V and 1 base from J, leaving 7 bases between the germline ends. CDR1 and CDR2 are read off the germline V gene as SGHTA and FQGTGA. The cohort comprised several hundred healthy bone marrow donors. At the time of sampling, all cohort members were nominally healthy, though unrecorded immune exposures were likely present. The donor was CMV seropositive and belonged to the group of over 250 seropositive cohort members. A peripheral blood sample was provided by each donor, and peripheral blood mononuclear cells were used for TCR beta sequencing. The Qiagen DNeasy Blood Extraction Kit was used to extract genomic DNA from the blood cell samples. Worth noting for this clone: Its antigen is unknown. Base qualities are not provided; no much larger clone lies one nucleotide away. Other DNA sequences in the sample encode the same CDR3.

The library was generated by the immunoSEQ multiplex PCR assay. For the multiplex PCR, a mixture combining 60 forward primers for TCR Vbeta segments and 13 reverse primers for TCR Jbeta segments was used. Amplification of the CDR3 region of rearranged TCR beta genes was performed with a multiplex PCR assay on genomic DNA. Amplified TCR beta libraries were sequenced as 87-base-pair reads on the Illumina HiSeq System. The original pipeline was this. A later analysis tallied around 87 million unique TCR beta chains across the 640 or so repertoires, and around 9.9 million of those chains were shared by two or more donors. To remove PCR and sequencing errors, raw reads were error-corrected and collapsed into unique sequences using a nearest-neighbor algorithm that merged closely related sequences. CDR3 sequences were aligned to IMGT reference sequences to assign V, D and J gene segments. Each retained sequence needed at least a six-nucleotide match to both a V gene segment and a J gene segment. Rearrangements were classified as productive when the CDR3 lacked stop codons and remained in frame with V and J, and all other rearrangements were classified as non-productive. CDR3 was defined according to IMGT convention as the region running from the second conserved V-encoded cysteine to the conserved J-encoded phenylalanine. The earlier analysis of about 530 of the donors excluded any sequence lacking an unambiguous match to a single V gene segment. An earlier analysis of several hundred of the donors called V segments functional above 56.7% productive rearrangements and segregating when the between-donor standard deviation exceeded 5%. A statistical classification framework was built to diagnose cytomegalovirus status from the catalog of TCR beta chain sequences. A later analysis assigned V and J genes by comparing TCR nucleotide sequences with IMGT/GENE-DB human TR gene sequences. Using the TCRdist pipeline, a later analysis assigned CDR3 sequences along with most-parsimonious VDJ recombination scenarios. A later analysis defined each TCR beta chain by its CDR3 amino acid sequence plus V-gene family, and excluded reads lacking a unique V-gene family. A later analysis removed roughly 590 highly shared, low-generation-probability nucleotide sequences to deal with suspected cross-contamination and a sequencing artifact. A later analysis calculated a clonal expansion index for each public chain from normalized within-repertoire ranks of inferred template counts. Generation probabilities in a later analysis came from a VDJ recombination model fitted to out-of-frame rearrangements, and those results were checked against IGoR. Hypergeometric tests were used in a later analysis to score TCR-TCR, TCR-HLA and TCR-CMV co-occurrence, with a repertoire-size bias correction applied to the TCR pairs. A later analysis estimated false discovery rates by permuting HLA or CMV assignments 20 times. In a later analysis, co-occurring TCRs were grouped using DBSCAN, and TCRdist sequence similarity was added for clustering within HLA-allele-positive subsets. Co-occurrence clustering excluded repertoires with fewer than 30,000 or more than 120,000 public chains, plus five with anomalous nucleotide sharing. TCRdb took over this immuneACCESS table, retaining in-frame rearrangements with V and J assigned. Such tables are incomplete; in checked studies, under half of the missing clones stem from an unresolved V gene, and the remainder is unexplained. From that table come the V and J calls and clone size; the DNA was used to work out D and trimming. In all, the sample holds 150,000 to 200,000 clones, and around 68% of those were seen once. The ten biggest clones cover about 10% of the sample.

The clonotype was recovered from a man under 40 in good health and CMV-seropositive. The rearrangement combines TRBV7-3 with TRBJ1-1; a tentative D call is TRBD1 (6 bases match). The specimen was PBMCs. The CDR3: CASSSGQNTEAFF. The DNA reads TGTGCCAGCAGCTCGGGACAGAACACTGAAGCTTTCTTT.